The following is a T cell receptor (beta chain) sequence with its context. The antigen is not known. Overlapping HIV-1 Gag 15-mer peptides at approximately 1 ug per peptide per mL were used. CD40L-negative CD69-negative CD45RO-high memory CD4+ T cells were sorted as populations depleted of antigen-responding cells. Plasma HIV-1 RNA stayed below 50 copies/mL for at least 4 years. This sample was included in a study of persistence of HIV-infected CD4 T cells. Study observations and caveats: Proviral oligoclonality tracked with TCR oligoclonality within the same sorted cells.

This was the immunoSEQ version 4 assay in survey mode. The data were produced by immunoSEQ multiplex PCR, yet TCRdb's version contains in-frame clones alone and is incomplete. The sample yields about 64,000 clones, about 69% seen once. The CDR3 totals 13 residues. V trimming: 4 bases; J trimming: 3 bases; junction bases outside the gene matches: 4. Germline CDR1 is SGHDT and CDR2 is YYEEEE. The material was CD4+ T cells sorted from PBMCs after roughly 18-hour stimulation, obtained from a patient who received antiretroviral therapy. The V call is TRBV5-6, the J call TRBJ2-7; TRBD1 aligns across 7 bases. The source is an adult man with HIV who was CMV-seropositive. The DNA for the CDR3 is TGTGCCAGCAGCCGGGACAGCTTCTACGAGCAGTACTTC. It codes for CASSRDSFYEQYF.